The sequence of this T cell receptor (beta chain) was determined in a study of PD-1 blockade in classical Hodgkin lymphoma. Study-wide points: There was a significant rise in CD4+ TCR diversity by C4D1, with no such rise for CD8+. Prior to therapy, complete responders displayed diversity much like that of newly diagnosed patients.

Measured with immunoSEQ multiplex PCR; TCRdb has only the in-frame clones, and not every one. The repertoire includes tens of thousands of clones, 85% to 90% of them detected once, and roughly 9.7% sits in the top ten. Remarks on this clone: Antigen unknown.

All trial patients relapsed after autologous stem cell transplantation. Reported best responses ranged across complete response, partial response or progressive disease. Source: peripheral blood mononuclear cells (PBMCs), taken at baseline. This clonotype originated in a human donor with classical Hodgkin lymphoma.

CDR3 DNA: TGTGCCAGCAGCCCTGGACAGACCACCGGGGAGCTGTTTTTT. Protein sequence: CASSPGQTTGELFF. The chain combines TRBV6-5 with TRBJ2-2, with D maybe TRBD1 (6 bases). CDR1 is MNHEY, CDR2 SVGAGI, per germline. Trimming pared 6 bases from V and 4 bases from J, leaving 12 bases between. The CDR3 has 14 amino acids.